This TCR beta chain stems from a study of OX40 agonist ivuxolimab in advanced cancers. Study-level findings and limits: Also showing low normalized T-cell clonal expansion were some of the nonresponders.

About this clone itself: The target antigen is unknown.

TCRdb keeps only in-frame clones here, not all; method: immunoSEQ multiplex PCR. Here the sample spans fewer than 80,000 clones, roughly four fifths being singletons. J was trimmed by 9 bases and V by 3 bases; bases with no gene match: 7. Looked up from germline, CDR1 is KGHSH and CDR2 is LQKENI. This CDR3 comprises 15 residues. The source was CD4+ or CD8+ T cells sorted from blood, collected in a trial of the OX40 agonist ivuxolimab. V gene TRBV18 combines with J gene TRBJ2-1, with 11 bases matching TRBD1. The sequence derives from an adult with an advanced solid tumor such as melanoma, head and neck, liver or kidney cancer. As DNA, the CDR3 is TGTGCCAGCTCACCGGACGGGACAGGGGGAGGTGAGCAGTTCTTC. Residues: CASSPDGTGGGEQFF.